Presented here are 21 T cell receptor beta chains from one specimen sequenced in a study of T cell repertoires in cytomegalovirus infection. TCRdb independently ran MiXCR on the reads; one entry per CDR3 protein. The repertoire consists of some 350,000 distinct CDR3 sequences, with 15% to 20% occurring once and the leading ten covering 7.5% to 9%. What was sequenced was PBMCs. These receptors originate from a human donor in good health (CMV status not recorded). Some clones in this sample may be carry-over from other donors' samples.

This chain links TRBV15 with TRBJ2-5; D unclear. The CDR3 contains 15 residues. Trimming pared 5 bases from V and 4 bases from J, leaving 17 bases between. Germline V gene lookup returns CDR1 LNHNV and CDR2 YYDKDF (reference sequence). Here the CDR3 reads CATSPDWDTAETQYF. The CDR3 DNA follows: TGTGCCACCAGCCCAGATTGGGATACGGCAGAGACCCAGTACTTC.

The CDR3, as DNA: TGCAGTGCTAGTAGGGGTACTAATGAAAAACTGTTTTTT. This sequence encodes CSASRGTNEKLFF. The genes are TRBV20-1 and TRBJ1-4; a weak D match, TRBD1 (5 bases). This CDR3 is built from 13 residues. Trimming left V 3 bases short and J 2 bases short, with 7 bases between. The V gene's germline CDR1 is DFQATT and CDR2 SNEGSKA (reference sequence).

The chain has TRBV6-2 or TRBV6-3 and TRBJ2-1; D is uncertain. CDR1 and CDR2 (germline): MNHEY, SVGEGT. The ends were cut back, 4 bases at V and 8 bases at J, with 12 bases in the middle. The CDR3 totals 13 residues. The CDR3 nucleotides are TGTGCCAGCAGTTTGGTTAGAAGTCATGAGCAGTTCTTC. Amino acids: CASSLVRSHEQFF.

In regard to this clonotype: The junction departs from the called germline gene at one end, perhaps through a read error. V and J are TRBV28 and TRBJ2-2; D perhaps matches TRBD2 (7 bases). The length of the CDR3 is 15 residues. Per the germline V gene, CDR1 is MDHEN and CDR2 is SYDVKM. For the CDR3, the DNA is TGTGCCAGCTGTTTGGCGGGGGCGGGGACCGGGGAGCTGTTTTTT. Translating it yields CASCLAGAGTGELFF.

Details on this clonotype: This may stem from a read error, because a much larger clone lies one nucleotide away. V gene TRBV12-3 or TRBV12-4 combines with J gene TRBJ1-2, with TRBD1 as a possible D gene (5 bases). Trimming cost V 10 bases and J 5 bases, with 17 bases left between them. The CDR3 runs 13 residues. The CDR3 loop reads CANSLGVAYGYTF. The CDR3 DNA follows: TGTGCCAACAGCCTAGGGGTTGCATATGGCTACACCTTC.

V is TRBV5-1 and J is TRBJ1-2; TRBD1 aligns across 7 bases. This CDR3 region has 15 residues. Losses at the gene ends were 4 bases for V and 2 bases for J; bases not matched to a gene: 8. From germline, CDR1 is SGHRS and CDR2 YFSETQ. CDR3 DNA sequence: TGCGCCAGCAGCGTTGGCGGGACAGACAACTATGGCTACACCTTC. Translation gives CASSVGGTDNYGYTF.

This clonotype came up a few times. The chain recombines TRBV2 with TRBJ2-5, with D possibly TRBD2 on 6 matching bases. V was shortened by 3 bases and J by 5 bases, with 19 bases between the two germline ends. CDR1 and CDR2 (germline): SNHLY, FYNNEI. This CDR3 region has 16 residues. Here the CDR3 reads CASSDADYRLGETQYF. CDR3 nucleotides: TGTGCCAGCAGTGATGCGGACTACCGCCTTGGGGAGACCCAGTACTTC.

The V call is TRBV6-2 or TRBV6-3, the J call TRBJ2-3; 8 positions match TRBD2. Germline V gene lookup returns CDR1 MNHEY and CDR2 SVGEGT. The CDR3 is made up of 19 amino acids. Unmatched junction bases numbered 21, after V lost 8 bases and J lost 2 bases. The chain's CDR3 is CASGAGRAGDAANTDTQYF. In nucleotides, the CDR3 is TGTGCCAGCGGAGCGGGAAGAGCGGGAGATGCGGCTAACACAGATACGCAGTATTTT.

This clonotype was counted at least ten times. The chain combines TRBV28 with TRBJ2-7, with TRBD2 matching over 7 bases. After removal of 1 base from V and 4 bases from J, the junction contained 7 bases not matched to a gene. Germline assignment: CDR1 MDHEN and CDR2 SYDVKM. The CDR3 covers 15 residues. CDR3 residues: CASSLLGGSLYEQYF. DNA of the CDR3: TGTGCCAGCAGTTTATTGGGCGGGAGTTTATACGAGCAGTACTTC.

This clonotype turned up a few times. This sequence joins TRBV6-2 or TRBV6-3 and TRBJ1-3; D is perhaps TRBD1 (6 bases). From germline, CDR1 is MNHEY and CDR2 SVGEGT. V was trimmed by 4 bases and J by 0 bases, leaving 13 bases between them. The CDR3 totals 16 residues. The CDR3 sequence is CASSSRTDSSGNTIYF. The CDR3 DNA reads as TGTGCCAGCAGTTCTAGGACGGACAGCTCTGGAAACACCATATATTTT.

The V gene is TRBV29-1, the J gene TRBJ2-7; perhaps TRBD2 as D (6 bases). V gave up 6 bases and J gave up 3 bases, with 15 bases separating them. The CDR3 extends over 13 amino acids. Germline V gene sequence: CDR1 SQVTM, CDR2 ANQGSEA. CDR3 nucleotides: TGCAGCGTAGCCCCGGGGGAAAACTACGAGCAGTACTTC. Translated: CSVAPGENYEQYF.

The chain joins TRBV19 to TRBJ1-4; D possibly corresponds to TRBD1 (5 bases). CDR3 length: 13 residues. Germline loops: CDR1 LNHDA, CDR2 SQIVND (reference sequence). V lost 10 bases and J 8 bases, leaving 17 bases between the germline ends. The CDR3 bases are TGTGCCACCGGTCGTGGGGGAAAGGAAAAACTGTTTTTT. The encoded protein is CATGRGGKEKLFF.

In its sample, this clonotype was seen a few times. The CDR3 protein is CASNRDPWGYTF. DNA for the CDR3: TGTGCCAGCAATCGGGACCCGTGGGGCTACACCTTC. V and J are TRBV2 and TRBJ1-2; TRBD1 is a possible D gene (5 bases). CDR1 SNHLY and CDR2 FYNNEI come from the germline V gene. The CDR3 runs 12 residues. With 7 bases removed from V and 8 bases from J, the gap between germline ends came to 14 bases.

Concerning this clonotype: It may be a read error: a sequence one base away is much more abundant. The V call is TRBV7-1, the J call TRBJ1-1, with D hard to call. TRBV7-1 is noted as an ORF with a role that remains uncertain. The CDR3 is 12 amino acids. This CDR3 is CACSQQNTEAFF. For the CDR3, the DNA is TGTGCCTGCAGCCAACAAAACACTGAAGCTTTCTTT.

This clonotype showed up just a few times. This rearrangement joins TRBV20-1 to TRBJ1-6, with D perhaps matching TRBD1 (5 bases). Germline values: CDR1 DFQATT, CDR2 SNEGSKA (reference sequence). The CDR3 runs 19 residues. The germline V and J ends were trimmed by 1 base and 7 bases, with 26 bases remaining between them. DNA for the CDR3: TGCAGTGCTAGAGTGAATAAGGACATCCTGACGAGAGACAATTCACCCCTCCACTTT. This gives the protein CSARVNKDILTRDNSPLHF.

This clonotype was seen once. The gene calls are TRBV12-3 or TRBV12-4 and TRBJ2-5; TRBD2 aligns across 7 bases. The V gene end was trimmed by 3 bases and the J gene end by 5 bases; junction bases not matched to a gene: 9. CDR3 length: 15 residues. The CDR3 coding sequence is TGTGCCAGCAGTTTGGTCGGACTAGTAGGCGAGACCCAGTACTTC. This gives the protein CASSLVGLVGETQYF.

The chain couples TRBV6-2 or TRBV6-3 to TRBJ1-1; possible D gene TRBD1, 5 bases. The CDR3 is made up of 15 amino acids. V lost 0 bases, J lost 0 bases, and 8 bases lay in between. Germline V gene sequence: CDR1 MNHEY, CDR2 SVGEGT. For the CDR3, the DNA is TGTGCCAGCAGTTACTCGGGGGGGATGAACACTGAAGCTTTCTTT. Translation gives CASSYSGGMNTEAFF.

This clonotype was seen ten or more times. The chain couples TRBV7-2 to TRBJ1-6; D is unclear. Germline CDR1 is SGHTA and CDR2 is FQGNSA. V was trimmed by 5 bases and J by 11 bases, leaving 10 bases between them. CDR3 size: 12 residues. The CDR3 DNA reads TGTGCCAGCAGCCCAGACTGGCCACCCCTCCACTTT. Encoded protein: CASSPDWPPLHF. Using reference TRBV7-2 and TRBJ1-6 for the parts outside the CDR3, the full variable domain is GAGVSQSPSNKVTEKGKDVELRCDPISGHTALYWYRQSLGQGLEFLIYFQGNSAPDKSGLPSDRFSAERTGGSVSTLTIQRTQQEDSAVYLCASSPDWPPLHFGNGTRLTVT.

V gene TRBV7-2 combines with J gene TRBJ2-3; D may be TRBD2 (6 bases). Trimming pared 4 bases from V and 4 bases from J, leaving 15 bases between. Per the germline V gene, CDR1 is SGHTA and CDR2 is FQGNSA. This CDR3 is 15 amino acids long. CDR3 coding DNA: TGTGCCAGCAGCTCCGGACTAAACTGGCCAGATACGCAGTATTTT. Amino acids: CASSSGLNWPDTQYF.

This chain joins TRBV11-2 and TRBJ2-3; D gene ambiguous. The CDR3 spans 15 residues. The V gene lost 5 bases and the J gene lost 4 bases, with 16 bases spanning the gap. Germline V lookup: CDR1 SGHAT, CDR2 FQNNGV. CDR3 in amino acids: CASSPPTELADTQYF. The CDR3 nucleotides read TGTGCCAGCAGCCCACCCACGGAGCTGGCAGATACGCAGTATTTT.

This clonotype turned up a few times. This sequence joins TRBV19 and TRBJ2-7, with D possibly matching TRBD1 (5 bases). The CDR3 covers 13 residues. Trimming pared 4 bases from V and 5 bases from J, leaving 12 bases between. The germline V gene has CDR1 LNHDA and CDR2 SQIVND (reference sequence). The CDR3 DNA is TGTGCCAGTAGTACAGGGTTTGGTGACGAGCAGTACTTC. Protein sequence: CASSTGFGDEQYF.